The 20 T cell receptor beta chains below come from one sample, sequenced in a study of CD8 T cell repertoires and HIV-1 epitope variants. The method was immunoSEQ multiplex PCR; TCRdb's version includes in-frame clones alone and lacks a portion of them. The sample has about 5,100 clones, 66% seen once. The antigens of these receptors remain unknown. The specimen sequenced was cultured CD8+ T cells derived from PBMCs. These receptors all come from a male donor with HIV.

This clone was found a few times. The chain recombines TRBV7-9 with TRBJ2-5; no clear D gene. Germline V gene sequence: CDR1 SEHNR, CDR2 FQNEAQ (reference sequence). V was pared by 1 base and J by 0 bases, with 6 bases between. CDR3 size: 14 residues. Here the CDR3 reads CASSLDRYQETQYF. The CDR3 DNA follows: TGTGCCAGCAGCTTAGATCGTTACCAAGAGACCCAGTACTTC. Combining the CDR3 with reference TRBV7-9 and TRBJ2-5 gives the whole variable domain DTGVSQNPRHKITKRGQNVTFRCDPISEHNRLYWYRQTLGQGPEFLTYFQNEAQLEKSRLLSDRFSAERPKGSFSTLEIQRTEQGDSAMYLCASSLDRYQETQYFGPGTRLLVL.

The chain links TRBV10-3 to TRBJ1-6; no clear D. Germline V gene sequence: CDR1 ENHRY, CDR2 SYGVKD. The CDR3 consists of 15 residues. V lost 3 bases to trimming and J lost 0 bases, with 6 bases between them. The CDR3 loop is CAISEGSSYNSPLHF. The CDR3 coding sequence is TGTGCCATCAGTGAAGGGAGCTCCTATAATTCACCCCTCCACTTT.

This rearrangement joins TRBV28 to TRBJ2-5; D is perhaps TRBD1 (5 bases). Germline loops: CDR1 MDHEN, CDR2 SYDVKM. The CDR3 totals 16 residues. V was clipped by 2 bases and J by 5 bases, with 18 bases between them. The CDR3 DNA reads TGTGCCAGCAGTTTAGGCAGGGTGATAATAGGGGAGACCCAGTACTTC. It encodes CASSLGRVIIGETQYF.

The CDR3: CASSYTKTGYRETQYF. The CDR3, as DNA: TGTGCCAGCAGTTATACCAAGACAGGGTATCGGGAGACCCAGTACTTC. The gene calls are TRBV6-5 and TRBJ2-5; 7 bases align to TRBD1. The CDR3 totals 16 residues. The V gene end was trimmed by 3 bases and the J gene end by 5 bases; junction bases not matched to a gene: 12. Germline V lookup: CDR1 MNHEY, CDR2 SVGAGI.

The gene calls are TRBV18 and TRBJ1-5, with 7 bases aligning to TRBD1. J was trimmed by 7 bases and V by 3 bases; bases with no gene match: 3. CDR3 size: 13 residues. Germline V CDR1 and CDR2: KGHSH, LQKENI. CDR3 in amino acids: CASSPPGGQPQHF. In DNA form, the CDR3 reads TGTGCCAGCTCACCCCCAGGGGGACAGCCCCAGCATTTT.

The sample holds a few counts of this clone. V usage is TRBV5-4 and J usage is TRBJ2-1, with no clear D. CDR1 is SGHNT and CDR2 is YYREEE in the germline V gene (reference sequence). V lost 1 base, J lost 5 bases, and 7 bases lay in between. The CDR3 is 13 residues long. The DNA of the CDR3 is TGTGCCAGCAGCTTGATGGTTGACAATGAGCAGTTCTTC. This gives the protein CASSLMVDNEQFF.

The CDR3 region is CASSSDYPREQFF. CDR3 nucleotides: TGTGCCAGCAGCTCGGACTACCCTAGGGAGCAGTTCTTC. The rearrangement joins TRBV7-2 to TRBJ2-1; weak D call: TRBD2 (6 bases). Germline CDR1 and CDR2: SGHTA and FQGNSA. This CDR3 has 13 residues. V was clipped by 4 bases and J by 10 bases, with 14 bases between them.

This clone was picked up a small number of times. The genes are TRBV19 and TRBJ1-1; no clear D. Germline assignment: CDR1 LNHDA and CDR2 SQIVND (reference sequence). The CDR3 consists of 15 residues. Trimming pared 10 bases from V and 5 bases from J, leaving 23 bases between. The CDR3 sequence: CATSGSTTSDTEAFF. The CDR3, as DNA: TGTGCCACTTCGGGAAGTACGACGTCCGATACTGAAGCTTTCTTT.

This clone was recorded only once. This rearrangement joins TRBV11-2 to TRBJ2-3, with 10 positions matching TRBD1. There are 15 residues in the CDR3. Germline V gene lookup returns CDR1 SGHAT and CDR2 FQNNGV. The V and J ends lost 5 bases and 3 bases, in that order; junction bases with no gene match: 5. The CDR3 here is CASSPGQGSTDTQYF. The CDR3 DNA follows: TGTGCCAGCAGCCCGGGACAGGGGTCGACAGATACGCAGTATTTT.

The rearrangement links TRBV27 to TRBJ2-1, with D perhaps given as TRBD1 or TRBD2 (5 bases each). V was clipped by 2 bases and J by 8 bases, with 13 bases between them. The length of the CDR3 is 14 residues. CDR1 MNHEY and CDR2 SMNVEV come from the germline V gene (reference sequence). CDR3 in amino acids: CASSLLGQGDEQFF. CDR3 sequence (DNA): TGTGCCAGCAGTTTACTAGGGCAGGGAGATGAGCAGTTCTTC.

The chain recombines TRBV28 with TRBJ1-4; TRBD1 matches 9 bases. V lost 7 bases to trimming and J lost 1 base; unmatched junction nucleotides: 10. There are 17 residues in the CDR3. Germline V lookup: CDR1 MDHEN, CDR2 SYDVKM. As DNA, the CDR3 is TGTGCCAGCACAACAAGTCGACAGGGGGGAACTAATGAAAAACTGTTTTTT. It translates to CASTTSRQGGTNEKLFF.

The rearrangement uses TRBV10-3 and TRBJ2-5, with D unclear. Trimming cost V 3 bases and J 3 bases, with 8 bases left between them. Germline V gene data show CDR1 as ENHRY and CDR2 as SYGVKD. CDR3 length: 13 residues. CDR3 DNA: TGTGCCATCAGTGAAAGTGTGGAAGAGACCCAGTACTTC. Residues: CAISESVEETQYF.

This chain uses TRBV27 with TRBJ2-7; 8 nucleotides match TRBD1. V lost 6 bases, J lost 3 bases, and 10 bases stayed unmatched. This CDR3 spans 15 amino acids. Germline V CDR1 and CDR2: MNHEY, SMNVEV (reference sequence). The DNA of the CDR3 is TGTGCCAGCAGCTACACCGGGACAGGTTTCTACGAGCAGTACTTC. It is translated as CASSYTGTGFYEQYF.

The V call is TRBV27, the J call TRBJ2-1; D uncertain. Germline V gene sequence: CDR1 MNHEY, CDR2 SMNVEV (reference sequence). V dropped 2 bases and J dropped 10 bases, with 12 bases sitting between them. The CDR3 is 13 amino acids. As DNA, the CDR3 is TGTGCCAGCAGTTTACCCCTTCTTACCGAGCAGTTCTTC. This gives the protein CASSLPLLTEQFF.

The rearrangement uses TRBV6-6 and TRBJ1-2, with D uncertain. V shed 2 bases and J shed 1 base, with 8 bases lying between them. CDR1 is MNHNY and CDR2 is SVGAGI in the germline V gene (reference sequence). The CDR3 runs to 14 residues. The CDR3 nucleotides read TGTGCCAGCAGTTACCGGACGGGTAACTATGGCTACACCTTC. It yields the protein CASSYRTGNYGYTF.

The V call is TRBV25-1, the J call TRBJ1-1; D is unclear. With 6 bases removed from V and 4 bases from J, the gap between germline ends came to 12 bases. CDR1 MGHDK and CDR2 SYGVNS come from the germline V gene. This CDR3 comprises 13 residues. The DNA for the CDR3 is TGTGCCAGCAGCCCTCCGGGCGGCACTGAAGCTTTCTTT. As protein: CASSPPGGTEAFF.

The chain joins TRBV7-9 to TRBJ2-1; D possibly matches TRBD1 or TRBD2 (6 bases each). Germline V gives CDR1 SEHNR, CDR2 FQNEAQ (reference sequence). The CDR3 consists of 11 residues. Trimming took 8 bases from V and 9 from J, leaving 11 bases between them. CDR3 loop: CASLQGGEQFF. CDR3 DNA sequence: TGTGCCAGCTTACAGGGAGGTGAGCAGTTCTTC.

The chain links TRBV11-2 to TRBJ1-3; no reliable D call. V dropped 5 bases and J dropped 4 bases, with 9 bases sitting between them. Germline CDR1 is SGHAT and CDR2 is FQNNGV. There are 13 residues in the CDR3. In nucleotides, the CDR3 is TGTGCCAGCAGCGACACAAACGGAAACACCATATATTTT. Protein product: CASSDTNGNTIYF.

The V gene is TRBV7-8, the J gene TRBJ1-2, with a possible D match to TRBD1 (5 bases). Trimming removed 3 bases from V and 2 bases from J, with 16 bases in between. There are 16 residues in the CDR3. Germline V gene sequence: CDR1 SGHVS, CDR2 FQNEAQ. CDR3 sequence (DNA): TGTGCCAGCAGCTTCCCCCGCCAGGGAAACAACTATGGCTACACCTTC. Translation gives CASSFPRQGNNYGYTF.

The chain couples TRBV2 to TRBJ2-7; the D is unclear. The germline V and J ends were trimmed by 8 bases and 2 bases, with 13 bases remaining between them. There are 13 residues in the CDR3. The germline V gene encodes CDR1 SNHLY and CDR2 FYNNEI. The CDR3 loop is CASSAGSTYEQYF. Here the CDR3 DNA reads TGTGCCAGCTCGGCAGGTAGCACCTACGAGCAGTACTTC.